The subject of this entry is one T cell receptor beta chain. This sample was taken from a study of cytomegalovirus exposure and HLA in healthy donors. The CDR3 totals 16 residues. Germline values: CDR1 MGHRA, CDR2 YSYEKL. After removal of 4 bases from V and 5 bases from J, the junction contained 10 bases not matched to a gene. A multiplex PCR was run with 60 Vbeta primers and 13 Jbeta primers. Sequenced by immunoSEQ multiplex PCR; TCRdb stores in-frame clones only, minus some. The data hold about 140,000 clones, with approximately 84% observed a single time. The chain has TRBV4-1 and TRBJ2-1; 8 bases map to TRBD2. The sample consisted of PBMCs. The receptor was isolated from a woman in her 40s in good health and CMV-seronegative. This CDR3 is CASSLLGGRRDNEQFF. CDR3 nucleotides: TGCGCCAGCAGCCTCCTGGGCGGGAGGCGAGACAATGAGCAGTTCTTC.